One sample yielded the 14 T cell receptor beta chains listed below, sequenced in a study of long-term antiretroviral therapy in people with HIV. Researchers ran immunoSEQ v3.0 at survey level. Sequenced by immunoSEQ multiplex PCR; TCRdb stores in-frame clones only, minus some. The sample shows more than 25,000 clones, roughly 80% of them seen only once. Sequenced material: unsorted PBMCs, taken 3 years after starting antiretroviral therapy. The receptor source for this set is a man aged 35-49 years with HIV.

The genes are TRBV5-1 and TRBJ1-5; D unresolved. Germline values: CDR1 SGHRS, CDR2 YFSETQ. The CDR3 totals 16 residues. Trimming removed 0 bases from V and 1 base from J, with 11 bases in between. The CDR3 DNA is TGCGCCAGCAGCTTGGACGGGCGCGGGAGCAATCAGCCCCAGCATTTT. Translating it yields CASSLDGRGSNQPQHF.

The chain's CDR3 is CASSQNGLAGGGDTQYF. CDR3 DNA sequence: TGCGCCAGCAGCCAGAACGGACTAGCGGGGGGGGGAGATACGCAGTATTTT. The chain links TRBV5-1 to TRBJ2-3; 15 bases are a match to TRBD2. The junction had 8 bases not matched to a gene; V was cut back by 4 bases and J by 5 bases. Germline lookup yields CDR1 SGHRS and CDR2 YFSETQ. The CDR3 spans 17 residues.

The chain carries TRBV5-6 and TRBJ2-5; TRBD2 agrees at 7 bases. After removal of 4 bases from V and 4 bases from J, the junction contained 13 bases not matched to a gene. The CDR3 covers 16 residues. Germline CDR1 reads SGHDT; CDR2 reads YYEEEE. The DNA for the CDR3 is TGTGCCAGCAGCCATCCGACTAGCAGCGGTGGAGAGACCCAGTACTTC. Translating gives CASSHPTSSGGETQYF.

In its sample, this clone was seen a few times. CDR3 amino acids: CASMQSGYGYTF. The CDR3 DNA sequence: TGTGCCAGCATGCAAAGCGGCTATGGCTACACCTTC. The V call is TRBV6-1, the J call TRBJ1-2; D is unresolved. Germline assignment: CDR1 MNHNS and CDR2 SASEGT. CDR3 size: 12 residues. Trimming stripped 7 bases from V and 4 bases from J, with 10 bases between.

The table lists this clone with a few counts. The chain uses TRBV6-1 and TRBJ2-7, with D possibly being TRBD2 (6 bases). This CDR3 contains 13 residues. Trimming removed 7 bases from V and 5 bases from J, with 15 bases in between. The germline CDR1 and CDR2 sequences are MNHNS and SASEGT. The CDR3 DNA sequence: TGTGCCAGCAATAGGGACTCAGAGAACGAGCAGTACTTC. It yields the protein CASNRDSENEQYF.

This clone was counted a few times. The chain links TRBV19 to TRBJ1-2; 9 bases match TRBD1. The J segment lost 8 bases and the V segment lost 3 bases, leaving 16 bases of the junction unmatched. The CDR3 is 17 residues long. Germline V gives CDR1 LNHDA, CDR2 SQIVND (reference sequence). The CDR3 region has the DNA TGTGCCAGTAGTATTCTAGATCCTTCGGACAGGGGTGGCGGCTACACCTTC. It translates to CASSILDPSDRGGGYTF.

The chain couples TRBV4-2 to TRBJ2-2; TRBD1 is a possible D gene (6 bases). The V gene's germline CDR1 is LGHNA and CDR2 YNFKEQ. The CDR3 runs to 15 residues. Trimming pared 3 bases from V and 4 bases from J, leaving 12 bases between. CDR3 bases: TGTGCCAGCAGCCACCCCGGACAGAGCACCGGGGAGCTGTTTTTT. This encodes CASSHPGQSTGELFF.

This clone appeared a few times. The chain carries TRBV4-1 and TRBJ2-7; D gene uncertain. The CDR3 runs to 14 residues. V was trimmed by 1 base and J by 7 bases, leaving 14 bases between them. The V gene's germline CDR1 is MGHRA and CDR2 YSYEKL. CDR3 nucleotide sequence: TGCGCCAGCAGCCAAGGAGCCTATGCAAGGGAGCAGTACTTC. Protein sequence: CASSQGAYAREQYF.

This clone was seen once. V usage is TRBV18 and J usage is TRBJ2-3; 7 nucleotides align to TRBD1. The CDR3 loop spans 15 amino acids. Looked up from germline, CDR1 is KGHSH and CDR2 is LQKENI. V trimming: 6 bases; J trimming: 1 base; junction bases outside the gene matches: 7. CDR3 nucleotides: TGTGCCAGCTCGGCCGGGACAGTTGGCACAGATACGCAGTATTTT. Its protein product is CASSAGTVGTDTQYF.

The chain carries TRBV9 and TRBJ2-5, with 11 bases identical to TRBD1. Germline V CDR1 and CDR2: SGDLS, YYNGEE. Germline trimming cut 0 bases from V and 7 bases from J; bases unmatched to any gene: 5. The CDR3 length is 15 residues. The CDR3 bases are TGTGCCAGCAGCGTAGGTGGACAGGGGGCTTGGACCCAGTACTTC. This sequence encodes CASSVGGQGAWTQYF.

The chain combines TRBV18 with TRBJ1-1, with TRBD1 as a possible D gene (5 bases). CDR3 length: 14 residues. The germline CDR1 and CDR2 sequences are KGHSH and LQKENI. Deletions cut 6 bases from V and 6 bases from J, with 17 bases between. CDR3 sequence reads: CASSTIVSGAEAFF. CDR3 DNA sequence: TGTGCCAGCTCGACAATCGTATCGGGGGCTGAAGCTTTCTTT. Using reference TRBV18 and TRBJ1-1 for the parts outside the CDR3, the full variable domain is NAGVMQNPRHLVRRRGQEARLRCSPMKGHSHVYWYRQLPEEGLKFMVYLQKENIIDESGMPKERFSAEFPKEGPSILRIQQVVRGDSAAYFCASSTIVSGAEAFFGQGTRLTVV.

The chain uses TRBV18 and TRBJ2-7; no firm D call. CDR3 size: 15 residues. Germline values: CDR1 KGHSH, CDR2 LQKENI. V lost 6 bases to trimming and J lost 9 bases, with 24 bases between them. Here the CDR3 DNA reads TGTGCCAGCTCGATGGGTGGGCAGGCCAAGACGTCGCAGTACTTC. Translating gives CASSMGGQAKTSQYF. The variable domain in full, with the rest retrieved from reference TRBV18 and TRBJ2-7, is NAGVMQNPRHLVRRRGQEARLRCSPMKGHSHVYWYRQLPEEGLKFMVYLQKENIIDESGMPKERFSAEFPKEGPSILRIQQVVRGDSAAYFCASSMGGQAKTSQYFGPGTRLTVT.

The chain employs TRBV28 and TRBJ1-1; TRBD1 matches 9 bases. Germline loops: CDR1 MDHEN, CDR2 SYDVKM. V dropped 5 bases and J dropped 1; count of bases not matched to a gene: 5. This CDR3 comprises 15 residues. The CDR3 is CASSLQGAGNTEAFF. CDR3 coding DNA: TGTGCCAGCAGTCTACAGGGGGCGGGGAACACTGAAGCTTTCTTT. The full variable domain, with the rest looked up from reference TRBV28 and TRBJ1-1, is DVKVTQSSRYLVKRTGEKVFLECVQDMDHENMFWYRQDPGLGLRLIYFSYDVKMKEKGDIPEGYSVSREKKERFSLILESASTNQTSMYLCASSLQGAGNTEAFFGQGTRLTVV.

V is TRBV21-1 and J is TRBJ1-2; TRBD1 is the table's D call and was not checked against the DNA. TRBV21-1 is assigned pseudogene status. The CDR3 sequence is 15 residues long. CDR3 sequence reads: CASSKARQGIYGYTF. Here the CDR3 DNA reads TGTGCCAGCAGCAAAGCCAGACAGGGTATCTATGGCTACACCTTC.